This TCR beta chain was captured by sequencing in a study of T cells in Graves' hyperthyroidism and ophthalmopathy (dated by TCRdb to the late 2010s). Regarding the research as a whole: Peripheral blood samples were taken at initial diagnosis, before any treatment was given. TCR V-J signatures able to tell the groups apart were searched for in a discovery cohort of 90 to 100 patients, of whom around 43 had Graves' ophthalmopathy and around 58 had stable Graves' hyperthyroidism. An independent validation cohort of under 20 hyperthyroidism patients and over 15 patients who later progressed to ophthalmopathy tested prospective prediction of ophthalmopathy. The approximately 90 discovery patients were randomly split 7:3 into training and test sets. In addition, the study compared T-cell repertoires in thyroid tissue and in blood from about 6 Graves' hyperthyroidism patients. Following sampling, methimazole starting at 30 mg daily was given to hyperthyroidism patients, and high-dose intravenous methylprednisolone was given to ophthalmopathy patients. The paper reports TCR Vbeta CDR3 sequencing of over 130 peripheral blood samples: over 40 ophthalmopathy, around 80 hyperthyroidism and around 17 progressor patients. The research as a whole found: Sample size was not statistically predetermined, and investigators were not blinded to group allocation. Ophthalmopathy was separated from stable hyperthyroidism by a 13 V-J signature model, with roughly 88% sensitivity and approximately 81% specificity obtained in cross-validation and 80%/75% obtained in testing. Most expanded thyroid clonotypes (frequency above 0.001) were also detected in blood, suggesting blood repertoires may reflect thyroid immune responses. In validation, the model predicted progression to ophthalmopathy a median of 6.5 months before onset, with roughly 71% sensitivity and roughly 77% specificity.

Ophthalmopathy patients had moderately to severely active disease, with a Clinical Activity Score of 3 or more, a NOSPECS grade of 4 or more, and a disease duration of less than 3 months. The study excluded patients with uncontrolled infections, other autoimmune diseases, pregnancy or lactation. Clinical symptoms, serum thyroxine and TRAb, thyroid ultrasound, and orbital computed tomography formed the basis for the diagnoses. PBMCs were separated from roughly 10 ml of fresh peripheral blood using Ficoll-Paque density gradient centrifugation. Trizol reagent was used to extract total RNA, and RNA quality was then checked on an Agilent 2100 Bioanalyzer. The TCR beta CDR3 regions were amplified from RNA transcripts. A first-round RT-PCR of the TCR CDR3 used the HTBI primer set with the Qiagen OneStep RT-PCR kit. Libraries were constructed in a second round of multiplex PCR, after which size selection and purification were carried out. Sequencing of the libraries was done on an Illumina HiSeq2000 using paired-end 100 bp reads. The study's processing was this. Raw data were processed with SOAPnuke, discarding reads with adapters, uncalled bases, mean Phred below 15, or no exact constant-primer or identifier match. High-quality paired reads were merged using COPE v1.2.5, and each unique nucleotide sequence was defined as a clonotype. MiTCR v1.1 was used to align clonotypes to the IMGT TRBV, TRBD and TRBJ reference segments. Only V-J combinations with frequency above 0.0001, covering roughly 99% of repertoires, were analysed. The TCS score was defined as F50 (clonal expansion) divided by E x V (chaos), with BLOSUM62-based TCRdist calculated between CDR3 peptides within each V-J. Welch's t-statistics and random forest reduced fewer than 550 V-J features to 10 to 15, which were used in a naive Bayes classifier (R e1071). In TCRdb, the public reads were trimmed at Q25 with fastp and aligned with MiXCR, with productive beta chains retained. Each record represents a unique CDR3 protein, reported with the most common genes and DNA among its rows. These V and J calls derive from TCRdb rather than the authors' analysis. Across this sample there are about 520,000 distinct CDR3 sequences, with about 24% seen only once. The ten largest clones represent roughly 12% of the sample.

Spanning cysteine to phenylalanine, the CDR3 consists of 15 amino acids. Left in the record is the CDR3 DNA by itself, 45 bases read in frame from the first base. V is clipped by 3 bases and J by 1 base, and the sequence between their germline boundaries is 10 bases long. Looking up the germline V gene (reference sequence) yields CDR1 SGHKS and CDR2 YYEKEE. Turning to this clonotype: Its recognized antigen is unknown. Base qualities are not recorded, but no much larger clone differs from it by a single base.

The sequence derives from a woman in her thirties with Graves' ophthalmopathy. The material sequenced was blood. The V gene is TRBV5-5 and the J gene is TRBJ2-2; the D gene is possibly TRBD1, with 6 bases matching. The CDR3 amino acid sequence is: CASSSRDMNTGELFF. The sequenced DNA: TGTGCCAGCAGCTCCCGGGACATGAACACCGGGGAGCTGTTTTTT.